The 14 T cell receptor beta chains below all came from one sample that was sequenced in a study of OX40 agonist ivuxolimab in advanced cancers. Method: immunoSEQ multiplex PCR; TCRdb's copy keeps in-frame clones and lacks some. The sample has around 60,000 clones; around 80% are singletons. The material sequenced was CD4+ or CD8+ T cells sorted from blood, taken in a trial of the OX40 agonist ivuxolimab. The receptor source for this set is an adult with an advanced solid tumor such as melanoma, head and neck, liver or kidney cancer.

The gene calls are TRBV7-3 and TRBJ2-6; TRBD1 aligns across 7 bases. CDR3 length: 17 amino acids. Germline lookup yields CDR1 SGHTA and CDR2 FQGTGA. Germline trimming cut 3 bases from V and 0 bases from J; bases unmatched to any gene: 5. CDR3 amino acids: CASSLTGPISGANVLTF. The CDR3 DNA reads as TGTGCCAGCAGCTTGACAGGGCCGATCTCTGGGGCCAACGTCCTGACTTTC.

The chain uses TRBV30 and TRBJ2-1; no clear D gene. Trimming pared 8 bases from V and 0 bases from J, leaving 11 bases between. Germline loops: CDR1 GTSNPN, CDR2 SVGIG (reference sequence). The CDR3 runs to 13 residues. The CDR3 sequence: CALYSSSYNEQFF. The CDR3 DNA sequence: TGTGCCCTTTACTCTAGCTCCTACAATGAGCAGTTCTTC.

The chain couples TRBV2 to TRBJ2-4, with D hard to call. Deletions cut 4 bases from V and 0 bases from J, with 10 bases between. Germline assignment: CDR1 SNHLY and CDR2 FYNNEI. This CDR3 has 15 residues. The CDR3 region has the DNA TGTGCCAGCAGTGCCCCTCTACTAGCCAAAAACATTCAGTACTTC. This encodes CASSAPLLAKNIQYF.

This clone was counted only a few times. CDR3 in amino acids: CAWSRGGQGSYEQYF. The CDR3 bases are TGTGCCTGGAGTCGGGGGGGACAGGGTTCGTACGAGCAGTACTTC. This chain links TRBV30 with TRBJ2-7; possibly TRBD1 for D (9 bases). Trimming removed 2 bases at V and 4 bases at J, with 18 bases between. CDR1 is GTSNPN, CDR2 SVGIG, per germline (reference sequence). CDR3 length: 15 residues.

The gene calls are TRBV30 and TRBJ2-1; 8 nucleotides line up with TRBD2. CDR3 length equals 14 residues. V gave up 4 bases and J gave up 4 bases; unmatched junction bases: 6. The germline V gene encodes CDR1 GTSNPN and CDR2 SVGIG (reference sequence). CDR3 amino acids: CAWKPAGAYNEQFF. Here the CDR3 DNA reads TGTGCCTGGAAGCCAGCGGGAGCATACAATGAGCAGTTCTTC.

The rearrangement joins TRBV7-2 to TRBJ2-3; D could derive from TRBD1 or TRBD2 (6 bases each). V was pared by 1 base and J by 2 bases, with 16 bases between. CDR3 length equals 17 residues. CDR1 and CDR2 from the germline V gene are SGHTA and FQGNSA. The CDR3 DNA follows: TGTGCCAGCAGCTTAGATTGGGCGGGACAAGCCACAGATACGCAGTATTTT. Translating it yields CASSLDWAGQATDTQYF. The entire variable domain, with the rest obtained from reference TRBV7-2 and TRBJ2-3, is as follows: GAGVSQSPSNKVTEKGKDVELRCDPISGHTALYWYRQSLGQGLEFLIYFQGNSAPDKSGLPSDRFSAERTGGSVSTLTIQRTQQEDSAVYLCASSLDWAGQATDTQYFGPGTRLTVL.

This clone appeared a few times. The gene calls are TRBV28 and TRBJ2-5; D possibly corresponds to TRBD1 (6 bases). Germline CDR1 is MDHEN and CDR2 is SYDVKM. There are 14 residues in the CDR3. V was cut by 4 bases and J by 2 bases, with 11 bases left in between. As DNA, the CDR3 is TGTGCCAGCAGTTCTCCCGACAGGCAAGAGACCCAGTACTTC. Amino acids: CASSSPDRQETQYF.

The table lists this clone with a count of one. V usage is TRBV6-1 and J usage is TRBJ1-6; no definite D call. Germline V gene data show CDR1 as MNHNS and CDR2 as SASEGT. V lost 4 bases to trimming and J lost 10 bases, with 11 bases between them. The CDR3 consists of 13 residues. In DNA form, the CDR3 reads TGTGCCAGCAGTGGGACGGTTGAGTCACCCCTCCACTTT. It yields the protein CASSGTVESPLHF.

V is TRBV4-1 and J is TRBJ2-5, with 9 bases matching TRBD1. J gave up 1 base and V 4 bases, and 4 bases lay outside the gene matches. The germline V gene encodes CDR1 MGHRA and CDR2 YSYEKL. The CDR3 consists of 15 residues. The CDR3 sequence is CASSPGTGFQETQYF. The CDR3 DNA reads TGCGCCAGCAGCCCCGGGACAGGGTTCCAAGAGACCCAGTACTTC.

The rearrangement uses TRBV9 and TRBJ2-3; D possibly corresponds to TRBD2 (5 bases). Trimming took off 0 bases at V and 4 bases at J, with 12 bases between the two ends. The CDR3 loop spans 15 amino acids. Germline lookup yields CDR1 SGDLS and CDR2 YYNGEE. DNA for the CDR3: TGTGCCAGCAGCGTAGTCGGAGGACCGCCAGATACGCAGTATTTT. Amino acid sequence: CASSVVGGPPDTQYF.

This clone is a singleton in its sample. The chain carries TRBV19 and TRBJ1-2; D might be TRBD1 (5 bases). V lost 7 bases to trimming and J lost 6 bases, with 15 bases between them. This CDR3 is 13 amino acids long. Germline values: CDR1 LNHDA, CDR2 SQIVND (reference sequence). The CDR3 nucleotides are TGTGCCAGTATGGGGCGGCCAAGGGATGGCTACACCTTC. Protein: CASMGRPRDGYTF.

CDR3 sequence reads: CASSIQGTGRQETQYF. CDR3 DNA: TGTGCCAGTAGTATACAAGGGACAGGGAGACAAGAGACCCAGTACTTC. The gene calls are TRBV19 and TRBJ2-5, with TRBD1 identical over 9 bases. Germline loops: CDR1 LNHDA, CDR2 SQIVND (reference sequence). This CDR3 region has 16 residues. The V gene end was trimmed by 2 bases and the J gene end by 2 bases; junction bases not matched to a gene: 6.

The V and J genes are TRBV2 and TRBJ2-5, with D possibly called TRBD1 or TRBD2 (6 bases each). V was pared by 2 bases and J by 5 bases, with 15 bases between. CDR1 and CDR2 (germline): SNHLY, FYNNEI. This CDR3 spans 15 amino acids. CDR3 region: CASSEPWGAPETQYF. The CDR3 DNA reads as TGTGCCAGCAGTGAACCATGGGGGGCCCCGGAGACCCAGTACTTC.

The V gene is TRBV6-5, the J gene TRBJ2-1; possibly TRBD1 for D (5 bases). The germline V gene has CDR1 MNHEY and CDR2 SVGAGI. The CDR3 has 13 residues. The V end lost 7 bases, the J end lost 5 bases, and 12 bases lay between the germline ends. The CDR3 DNA sequence: TGTGCCAGCAAGCAGGGCAGAAACAATGAGCAGTTCTTC. It codes for CASKQGRNNEQFF.